The 18 T cell receptor beta chains below all came from one sample that was sequenced in a study of shared clonotypes between healthy human individuals. Clones were sequenced by immunoSEQ multiplex PCR, and TCRdb holds only the in-frame ones, with some missing. The repertoire includes approximately 510,000 clones, 60% to 85% of them detected once, and approximately 12% sits in the top ten. The sequencing input was PBMCs. Source of these receptors: a woman between 40 and 55 years old in good health. Some clones in this sample may be carry-over from other donors' samples.

The CDR3 DNA is TGTGCCAGCAGCTGGCAGGGCGCAGATACGCAGTATTTT. Translated: CASSWQGADTQYF. V gene TRBV7-3 combines with J gene TRBJ2-3, with D perhaps matching TRBD1 (5 bases). With 4 bases removed from V and 4 bases from J, the gap between germline ends came to 9 bases. The CDR3 sequence is 13 residues long. Germline V gives CDR1 SGHTA, CDR2 FQGTGA.

This clone was counted many times. This chain links TRBV9 with TRBJ2-7; TRBD2 agrees at 7 bases. The ends lost 0 bases at V and 7 bases at J; junction bases unmatched: 10. Germline lookup yields CDR1 SGDLS and CDR2 YYNGEE. This CDR3 comprises 15 residues. CDR3: CASSVDVGGPQEQYF. The CDR3 region has the DNA TGTGCCAGCAGCGTAGACGTGGGAGGGCCTCAGGAGCAGTACTTC. Using reference TRBV9 and TRBJ2-7 for the parts outside the CDR3, the full variable domain is DSGVTQTPKHLITATGQRVTLRCSPRSGDLSVYWYQQSLDQGLQFLIQYYNGEERAKGNILERFSAQQFPDLHSELNLSSLELGDSALYFCASSVDVGGPQEQYFGPGTRLTVT.

This clone turned up a few times. The V and J genes are TRBV15 and TRBJ2-3; the match to TRBD2 covers 8 bases. The CDR3 covers 15 residues. Per the germline V gene, CDR1 is LNHNV and CDR2 is YYDKDF (reference sequence). The V segment lost 0 bases and the J segment 7 bases; nucleotides outside the gene matches: 6. The CDR3 is CATSRDKTSGNTQYF. The CDR3 DNA reads TGTGCCACCAGCAGAGATAAAACTAGCGGAAATACGCAGTATTTT.

CDR3 sequence (DNA): TGTGCCAGCTCACCATATACAGGGGCGTTTAGCAATGAGCAGTTCTTC. This gives the protein CASSPYTGAFSNEQFF. The J gene is TRBJ2-1, the V gene TRBV18, with 7 bases aligning to TRBD1. The CDR3 has 16 amino acids. Per the germline V gene, CDR1 is KGHSH and CDR2 is LQKENI. After removal of 2 bases from V and 6 bases from J, the junction contained 10 bases not matched to a gene.

The chain employs TRBV28 and TRBJ1-2; D ambiguous. The ends were cut back, 2 bases at V and 4 bases at J, with 8 bases in the middle. From germline, CDR1 is MDHEN and CDR2 SYDVKM. The CDR3 sequence is 13 residues long. CDR3 loop: CASSLTSTYGYTF. CDR3 bases: TGTGCCAGCAGTTTAACGTCAACCTATGGCTACACCTTC.

About this clone itself: This sample includes further DNA sequences coding for the same CDR3. The CDR3 DNA reads as TGTGCCTGGAGTGGGGCCTACAATGAGCAGTTCTTC. This gives the protein CAWSGAYNEQFF. V is TRBV30 and J is TRBJ2-1, with unresolved D. Deletions cut 1 base from V and 2 bases from J, with 3 bases between. Germline V gene lookup returns CDR1 GTSNPN and CDR2 SVGIG (reference sequence). The CDR3 is 12 residues long.

V gene TRBV18 combines with J gene TRBJ2-1, with 11 nucleotides matching TRBD2. CDR3 length: 18 residues. V was clipped by 1 base and J by 0 bases; unmatched bases: 5. The germline V gene has CDR1 KGHSH and CDR2 LQKENI. The CDR3 spells CASSPLGLAEGSYNEQFF. The DNA for the CDR3 is TGTGCCAGCTCACCACTGGGACTAGCGGAGGGCTCCTACAATGAGCAGTTCTTC.

This clone was seen a handful of times. The chain uses TRBV13 and TRBJ2-3; D might be TRBD2 (6 bases). Germline CDR1 is PRHDT and CDR2 is FYEKMQ (reference sequence). V shed 4 bases and J shed 4 bases, with 18 bases lying between them. CDR3 length: 16 residues. The CDR3, as DNA: TGTGCCAGCAGCTCTTCTCCCGGGGGAAGCGCAGATACGCAGTATTTT. Protein sequence: CASSSSPGGSADTQYF. The variable domain in full, completed from reference TRBV13 and TRBJ2-3, reads AAGVIQSPRHLIKEKRETATLKCYPIPRHDTVYWYQQGPGQDPQFLISFYEKMQSDKGSIPDRFSAQQFSDYHSELNMSSLELGDSALYFCASSSSPGGSADTQYFGPGTRLTVL.

The chain is built from TRBV5-1 and TRBJ2-7, with 13 bases identical to TRBD2. The germline gives CDR1 SGHRS, CDR2 YFSETQ. The CDR3 loop spans 15 amino acids. Unmatched junction bases numbered 4, after V lost 4 bases and J lost 3 bases. CDR3 bases: TGCGCCAGCAGCGAGGGACTAGCGGGGATCTACGAGCAGTACTTC. It encodes CASSEGLAGIYEQYF.

The chain combines TRBV23-1 with TRBJ2-1; D unresolved. TRBV23-1 is designated an ORF whose function remains uncertain. This CDR3 has 15 amino acids. V was cut by 8 bases and J by 1 base, with 15 bases left in between. This chain's CDR3 is CASPGPTQSYNEQFF. CDR3 bases: TGCGCCAGCCCCGGGCCCACCCAATCCTACAATGAGCAGTTCTTC.

This clone has only a few counts. Other DNA variants within this sample encode the same CDR3. This chain uses TRBV5-1 with TRBJ1-1; D is unresolved. Trimming left V 0 bases short and J 1 base short, with 7 bases between. CDR3 length: 14 residues. Germline V lookup: CDR1 SGHRS, CDR2 YFSETQ. CDR3 residues: CASSLGTANTEAFF. The DNA for the CDR3 is TGCGCCAGCAGCTTGGGAACAGCGAACACTGAAGCTTTCTTT.

This rearrangement joins TRBV27 to TRBJ2-7; TRBD2 aligns across 7 bases. Germline values: CDR1 MNHEY, CDR2 SMNVEV (reference sequence). Unmatched junction bases numbered 15, after V lost 5 bases and J lost 5 bases. The CDR3 covers 16 residues. The CDR3: CASSPPGGYATHEQYF. As DNA, the CDR3 is TGTGCCAGCAGTCCACCCGGGGGGTACGCAACTCACGAGCAGTACTTC.

The V and J genes are TRBV27 and TRBJ2-7, with a possible D match to TRBD1 (6 bases). The V end was cut by 5 bases, the J end by 0 bases, with 20 bases between. Germline V gives CDR1 MNHEY, CDR2 SMNVEV (reference sequence). The CDR3 consists of 17 residues. The CDR3 here is CASSPQYREWSSYEQYF. The CDR3 DNA reads TGTGCCAGCAGTCCCCAATACAGGGAGTGGTCCTCCTACGAGCAGTACTTC.

This clone appeared once. The chain uses TRBV5-1 and TRBJ2-7, with D possibly matching TRBD2 (6 bases). The germline CDR1 and CDR2 sequences are SGHRS and YFSETQ. This CDR3 comprises 14 residues. With 5 bases removed from V and 2 bases from J, the gap between germline ends came to 14 bases. The chain's CDR3 is CASRTGLGAYEQYF. CDR3 coding DNA: TGCGCCAGCAGAACGGGACTGGGAGCCTACGAGCAGTACTTC.

For this clone: Additional DNA sequences in this sample encode the identical CDR3. This chain links TRBV11-2 with TRBJ1-1; no reliable D call. CDR1 is SGHAT and CDR2 is FQNNGV in the germline V gene. The CDR3 runs 13 residues. The V and J ends lost 4 bases and 0 bases respectively, with 6 bases between them. DNA for the CDR3: TGTGCCAGCAGCTCCAACATGAACACTGAAGCTTTCTTT. As protein: CASSSNMNTEAFF.

The V gene is TRBV18, the J gene TRBJ1-2; possible D gene TRBD1, 6 bases. CDR1 and CDR2 from the germline V gene are KGHSH and LQKENI. CDR3 length: 16 amino acids. The V and J ends lost 6 bases and 0 bases respectively, with 17 bases between them. Written as DNA, the CDR3 is TGTGCCAGCTCCCCCGCCGGGACACCCGCTAACTATGGCTACACCTTC. Translating gives CASSPAGTPANYGYTF.

The chain links TRBV27 to TRBJ1-2; maybe TRBD1 (5 bases). The CDR3 spans 14 residues. V lost 5 bases and J lost 8, with 18 bases in between. Per germline, CDR1 MNHEY and CDR2 SMNVEV (reference sequence). As DNA, the CDR3 is TGTGCCAGCAGTCCCTCAGTGGGGCCAGGGGGCTACACCTTC. Protein sequence: CASSPSVGPGGYTF.

Points on this clone: A much larger clone differs by one base, so this may be a read error. Distinct nucleotide sequences in the sample also encode this CDR3. The chain carries TRBV7-9 and TRBJ2-3; D call uncertain. The ends were cut back, 3 bases at V and 0 bases at J, with 1 base in the middle. Germline-derived CDR1 and CDR2 are SEHNR and FQNEAQ (reference sequence). The CDR3 is 12 amino acids. The CDR3 loop reads CASSFSTDTQYF. CDR3 nucleotide sequence: TGTGCCAGCAGCTTTAGCACAGATACGCAGTATTTT. The full variable domain, in which reference TRBV7-9 and TRBJ2-3 provide the parts outside the CDR3, is DTGVSQNPRHKITKRGQNVTFRCDPISEHNRLYWYRQTLGQGPEFLTYFQNEAQLEKSRLLSDRFSAERPKGSFSTLEIQRTEQGDSAMYLCASSFSTDTQYFGPGTRLTVL.